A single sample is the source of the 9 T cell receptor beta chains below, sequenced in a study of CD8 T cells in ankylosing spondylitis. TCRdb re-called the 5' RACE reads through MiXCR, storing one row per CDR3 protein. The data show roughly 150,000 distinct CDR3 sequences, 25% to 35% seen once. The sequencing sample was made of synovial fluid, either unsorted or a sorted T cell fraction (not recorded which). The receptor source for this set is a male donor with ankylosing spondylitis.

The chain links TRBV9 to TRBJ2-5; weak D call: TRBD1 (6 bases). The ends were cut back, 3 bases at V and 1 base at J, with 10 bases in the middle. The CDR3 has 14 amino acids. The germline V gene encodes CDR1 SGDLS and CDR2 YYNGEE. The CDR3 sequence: CASSGGQRQETQYF. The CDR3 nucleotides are TGTGCCAGCAGCGGTGGACAGCGCCAAGAGACCCAGTACTTC.

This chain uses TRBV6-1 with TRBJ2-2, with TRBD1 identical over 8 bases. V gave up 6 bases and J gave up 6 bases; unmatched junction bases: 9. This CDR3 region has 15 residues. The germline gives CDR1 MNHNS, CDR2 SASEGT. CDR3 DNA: TGTGCCAGCAGAAAGCCGGGACAGGTTTCCGGGGAGCTGTTTTTT. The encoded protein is CASRKPGQVSGELFF.

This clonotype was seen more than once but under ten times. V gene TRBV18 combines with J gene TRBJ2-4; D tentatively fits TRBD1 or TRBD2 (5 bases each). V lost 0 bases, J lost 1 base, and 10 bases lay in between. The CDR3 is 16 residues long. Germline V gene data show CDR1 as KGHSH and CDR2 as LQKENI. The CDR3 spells CASSPPGERAKNIQYF. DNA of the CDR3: TGTGCCAGCTCACCACCGGGGGAACGCGCCAAAAACATTCAGTACTTC. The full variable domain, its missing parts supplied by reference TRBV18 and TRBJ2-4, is NAGVMQNPRHLVRRRGQEARLRCSPMKGHSHVYWYRQLPEEGLKFMVYLQKENIIDESGMPKERFSAEFPKEGPSILRIQQVVRGDSAAYFCASSPPGERAKNIQYFGAGTRLSVL.

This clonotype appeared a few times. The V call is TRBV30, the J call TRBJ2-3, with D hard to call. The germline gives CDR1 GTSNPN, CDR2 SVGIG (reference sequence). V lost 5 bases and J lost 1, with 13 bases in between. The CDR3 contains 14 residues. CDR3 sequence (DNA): TGTGCCTGGGATCCGGGTTCTGGCACAGATACGCAGTATTTT. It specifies CAWDPGSGTDTQYF.

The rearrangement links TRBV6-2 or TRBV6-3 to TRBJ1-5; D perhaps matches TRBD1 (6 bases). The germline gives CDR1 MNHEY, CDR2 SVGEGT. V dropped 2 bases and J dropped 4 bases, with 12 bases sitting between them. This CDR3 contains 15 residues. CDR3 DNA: TGTGCCAGCAGTTACAGGGGGGTAAAGAATCAGCCCCAGCATTTT. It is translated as CASSYRGVKNQPQHF.

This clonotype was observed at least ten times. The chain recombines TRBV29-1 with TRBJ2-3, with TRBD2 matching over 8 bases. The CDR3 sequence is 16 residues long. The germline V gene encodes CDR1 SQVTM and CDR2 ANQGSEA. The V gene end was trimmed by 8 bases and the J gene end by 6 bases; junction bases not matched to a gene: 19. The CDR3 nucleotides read TGCAGCCCGTTGTGGCGAGGGAGCGGGGGTGGGGATACGCAGTATTTT. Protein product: CSPLWRGSGGGDTQYF.

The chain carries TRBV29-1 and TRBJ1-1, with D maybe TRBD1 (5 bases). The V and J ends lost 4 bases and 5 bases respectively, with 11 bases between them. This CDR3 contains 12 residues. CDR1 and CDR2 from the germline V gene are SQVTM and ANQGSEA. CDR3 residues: CSVVQGKTEAFF. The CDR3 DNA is TGCAGCGTTGTTCAGGGAAAGACTGAAGCTTTCTTT.

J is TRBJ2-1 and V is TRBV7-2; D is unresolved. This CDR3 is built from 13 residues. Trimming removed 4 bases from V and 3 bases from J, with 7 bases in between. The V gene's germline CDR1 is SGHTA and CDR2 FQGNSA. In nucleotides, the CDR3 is TGTGCCAGCAGCTGGCAGAGCTACAATGAGCAGTTCTTC. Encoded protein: CASSWQSYNEQFF.

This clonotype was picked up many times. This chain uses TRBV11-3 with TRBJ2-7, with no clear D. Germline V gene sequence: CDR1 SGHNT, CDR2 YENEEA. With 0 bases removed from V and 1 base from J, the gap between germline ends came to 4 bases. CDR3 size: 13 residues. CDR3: CASSLDPSYEQYF. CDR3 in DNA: TGTGCCAGCAGCTTAGATCCGTCCTACGAGCAGTACTTC.